This T cell receptor (beta chain) was observed in a study of T-cell reconstitution after alpha-beta-depleted transplantation in children. Overall study findings and caveats: Some patients showed high day-60 TCRbeta diversity, which derived from surviving recipient T cells and thymic progenitors. Several hundred expanded graft clones reportedly were the source of alpha-beta T cells about two months after transplant.

Details on this clonotype: Its target is not known.

Unique molecular identifiers were incorporated when the TCRbeta library was constructed. TCRdb itself ran the PCR reads through MiXCR, one entry per CDR3 protein. The sample carries about 110,000 distinct CDR3 sequences, around 6.4% recorded once. This clonotype was sampled from a male patient aged 2-10 years who had a stem cell transplant for acute lymphoblastic leukemia, so the T cells may come from the graft donor. The specimen comprised PBMCs, mostly from graft donor cells, sampled 360 days after TCRalphabeta/CD19-depleted stem cell transplant.

The CDR3 is CASSPRRTLNTEAFF. The DNA for the CDR3 is TGTGCCAGCAGCCCGCGACGGACGTTGAACACTGAAGCTTTCTTT. V and J are TRBV7-6 and TRBJ1-1; the D is unclear. Germline assignment: CDR1 SGHVS and CDR2 FNYEAQ. V was trimmed by 5 bases and J by 0 bases, leaving 13 bases between them. This CDR3 is 15 amino acids long.